This TCR beta chain appears in the sequencing data of a study of PD-L1 blockade in urothelial cancer. Sequencing used immunoSEQ multiplex PCR; TCRdb keeps in-frame clones, though not all of them. The table lists around 110,000 clones, about 89% of them singletons. CDR3 size: 16 residues. V dropped 5 bases and J dropped 8; count of bases not matched to a gene: 12. CDR1 and CDR2 (germline): PRHDT, FYEKMQ (reference sequence). The time point is: peripheral blood 6 weeks after treatment start. This material consisted of PBMCs, taken around atezolizumab (anti-PD-L1) treatment. This sequence originates from a man aged 60-69 years with urothelial cancer. The chain is built from TRBV13 and TRBJ1-4; TRBD1 matches at 9 bases. The CDR3 spells CASSATSGTGSEKLFF. In DNA, the CDR3 is TGTGCCAGCAGCGCAACCTCCGGGACAGGGAGCGAAAAACTGTTTTTT.